This TCR beta chain was sequenced during a study of blood T cell repertoires in COVID-19. In the study overall: Spain, Italy and the United States supplied samples that represented acute and convalescent COVID-19. PBMCs, B-cell-depleted T cells, or T cells were the source of the cDNA or gDNA that made up the material.

As processed by the authors: Amplification of reference gene primers provided the estimated nucleated cell counts. TCRdb's table, derived via immunoSEQ multiplex PCR, lists solely in-frame clones and lacks some. The V and J calls and the clone size are those of that table, but D and trimming were determined from the DNA. Here the sample spans under 300,000 clones, 65% to 80% being singletons. The TCR originated in a woman between 35 and 50 years old with active or convalescent COVID-19. The sample taken for sequencing was peripheral blood.

CDR3 nucleotides: TGTGCCAGCTCGACAACAGGGGGAAACACTGAAGCTTTCTTT. Protein sequence: CASSTTGGNTEAFF. V and J are TRBV18 and TRBJ1-1; 8 nucleotides align to TRBD1. After removal of 6 bases from V and 2 bases from J, the junction contained 5 bases not matched to a gene. The CDR3 sequence is 14 residues long. The germline gives CDR1 KGHSH, CDR2 LQKENI.